The clone carrying this T cell receptor beta chain was detected ten times or more. As yet, its antigen is unknown. This CDR3 is 14 amino acids long. In germline, CDR1 is SEHNR, CDR2 FQNEAQ (reference sequence). Germline trimming cut 4 bases from V and 4 bases from J; bases unmatched to any gene: 6. This specimen comes from a study of T cells after yellow fever vaccination. Study-level findings and limits: Once the booster was given, most primary-vaccination clones reappeared, at approximately 97% for CD4 and more than 85% for CD8.

Using its own MiXCR run on the 5' RACE reads, TCRdb lists one record per CDR3 protein. The data hold tens of thousands of distinct CDR3 sequences, with approximately 4.7% observed a single time. The rearrangement links TRBV7-9 to TRBJ2-7; TRBD2 aligns across 8 bases. The receptor was derived from a man aged 25 to 45 who received the YFV17D yellow fever vaccine. The sequencing used CD8+ T cells sorted from PBMCs, collected 5 days after the yellow fever booster vaccination. The CDR3 here is CASSSERGLYEQYF. The DNA for the CDR3 is TGTGCCAGCAGCTCGGAGCGGGGGCTGTACGAGCAGTACTTC.